Each of the 11 T cell receptor beta chains below was sequenced from the same sample in a study of response to subunit inactivated influenza vaccine (dated by TCRdb to about 2018). Receptor libraries were prepared by RT-PCR. The sequencer listed for this sample is Illumina HiSeq 2500. The raw public data were reprocessed by TCRdb itself: fastp quality trimming at Q25, MiXCR clonotype calling, in-frame beta chains only. Rows matching on CDR3 protein sequence are summarized as one entry with the most common DNA and genes. A total of about 520,000 distinct CDR3 sequences appear in this sample, more than 7% of them only once. The ten largest clones take up about an eighth of the sample. Sample: PBMCs from blood, taken 23 months after vaccination. These receptor sequences come from a man aged 45-69 years who received an inactivated influenza vaccine. Donor details come from another sample of the same person, matched by shared clones.

This clonotype has just a few counts. The rearrangement uses TRBV5-5 and TRBJ1-6; no clear D gene. Germline values: CDR1 SGHKS, CDR2 YYEKEE (reference sequence). The CDR3 is 14 amino acids. Deletions cut 2 bases from V and 11 bases from J, with 14 bases between. Here the CDR3 reads CASSFRWAPAPLHF. The DNA for the CDR3 is TGTGCCAGCAGCTTTAGGTGGGCCCCGGCACCCCTCCACTTT.

This clonotype was detected a few times. The chain joins TRBV5-5 to TRBJ1-1; possible D gene TRBD1, 5 bases. This CDR3 is 16 amino acids long. Germline V gene lookup returns CDR1 SGHKS and CDR2 YYEKEE (reference sequence). Trimming removed 0 bases from V and 5 bases from J, with 17 bases in between. CDR3 DNA sequence: TGTGCCAGCAGCTTGGGGATTGGTCAGGGCGAGACTGAAGCTTTCTTT. Protein product: CASSLGIGQGETEAFF.

This clonotype came up once. Given a much more abundant clone one base away, this may be a read error. No conserved phenylalanine or tryptophan ends this CDR3, so it is likely a read error. The V call is TRBV12-3 or TRBV12-4, the J call TRBJ2-2; no firm D call. This CDR3 spans 11 amino acids. Trimming left V 7 bases short and J 8 bases short, with 8 bases between. The CDR3: CASTARGELFV. The DNA of the CDR3 is TGTGCCAGCACCGCTCGGGGGGAGCTGTTTGTT.

This clonotype was recorded a few times. The chain recombines TRBV12-3 or TRBV12-4 with TRBJ2-2; TRBD2 is a possible D gene (6 bases). The V and J ends lost 6 bases and 5 bases respectively, with 13 bases between them. The CDR3 consists of 14 residues. CDR3 nucleotides: TGTGCCAGCAGAAGACTAGTAAAGACCGGGGAGCTGTTTTTT. The encoded protein is CASRRLVKTGELFF.

The chain is built from TRBV12-3 or TRBV12-4 and TRBJ2-1; 9 bases match TRBD1. The CDR3 loop spans 23 amino acids. V was pared by 5 bases and J by 4 bases, with 30 bases of the junction left unmatched. The CDR3, as DNA: TGTGCCAGCAGTCCTTCCCAACAGGGGGCGCGGCCCCGGCACGAACGGGGATACAATGAGCAGTTCTTC. It yields the protein CASSPSQQGARPRHERGYNEQFF.

This clonotype was seen a few times. V and J are TRBV12-3 or TRBV12-4 and TRBJ1-4, with a possible D match to TRBD1 (6 bases). The CDR3 is 14 amino acids. Trimming stripped 6 bases from V and 5 bases from J, with 13 bases between. The CDR3 reads CASRMGHENEKLFF. In DNA form, the CDR3 reads TGTGCCAGCAGGATGGGACATGAGAATGAAAAACTGTTTTTT.

This clonotype was seen a few times. This sequence joins TRBV29-1 and TRBJ2-7; 10 nucleotides line up with TRBD2. Germline lookup yields CDR1 SQVTM and CDR2 ANQGSEA. The CDR3 is made up of 16 amino acids. The V gene end was trimmed by 0 bases and the J gene end by 2 bases; junction bases not matched to a gene: 7. The CDR3 nucleotides read TGCAGCGTTGAAGATCGGACTAGCGGCAATACCTACGAGCAGTACTTC. Protein: CSVEDRTSGNTYEQYF.

This clonotype was counted at least ten times. The V and J genes are TRBV5-1 and TRBJ1-1; 10 nucleotides line up with TRBD1. The J segment lost 5 bases and the V segment lost 3 bases, leaving 4 bases of the junction unmatched. The CDR3 has 14 residues. Germline-derived CDR1 and CDR2 are SGHRS and YFSETQ. The CDR3 reads CASSSWDRGTEAFF. The CDR3 bases are TGCGCCAGCAGCTCCTGGGACAGGGGTACTGAAGCTTTCTTT.

This clonotype has ten or more counts. This rearrangement joins TRBV18 to TRBJ2-6, with D perhaps assigned TRBD1 or TRBD2 (5 bases each). The V and J ends lost 1 base and 0 bases respectively, with 19 bases between them. The V gene's germline CDR1 is KGHSH and CDR2 LQKENI. The CDR3 is 20 amino acids. CDR3 sequence reads: CASSPQLTAGTVSGANVLTF. The CDR3, as DNA: TGTGCCAGCTCACCACAGTTGACGGCAGGGACCGTCTCTGGGGCCAACGTCCTGACTTTC.

The chain has TRBV6-1 and TRBJ2-3; D is unresolved. CDR1 is MNHNS, CDR2 SASEGT, per germline. The germline V and J ends were trimmed by 6 bases and 2 bases, with 15 bases remaining between them. CDR3 length equals 15 residues. CDR3 sequence (DNA): TGTGCCAGCAGATCTAGGAACACCGCCACAGATACGCAGTATTTT. Residues: CASRSRNTATDTQYF.

The V gene is TRBV2, the J gene TRBJ1-2, with D unclear. The CDR3 has 11 amino acids. Trimming removed 7 bases from V and 8 bases from J, with 11 bases in between. The germline V gene has CDR1 SNHLY and CDR2 FYNNEI. The CDR3 DNA is TGTGCCAGCATGGGAGGTTTCGGCTACACCTTC. This codes for CASMGGFGYTF.